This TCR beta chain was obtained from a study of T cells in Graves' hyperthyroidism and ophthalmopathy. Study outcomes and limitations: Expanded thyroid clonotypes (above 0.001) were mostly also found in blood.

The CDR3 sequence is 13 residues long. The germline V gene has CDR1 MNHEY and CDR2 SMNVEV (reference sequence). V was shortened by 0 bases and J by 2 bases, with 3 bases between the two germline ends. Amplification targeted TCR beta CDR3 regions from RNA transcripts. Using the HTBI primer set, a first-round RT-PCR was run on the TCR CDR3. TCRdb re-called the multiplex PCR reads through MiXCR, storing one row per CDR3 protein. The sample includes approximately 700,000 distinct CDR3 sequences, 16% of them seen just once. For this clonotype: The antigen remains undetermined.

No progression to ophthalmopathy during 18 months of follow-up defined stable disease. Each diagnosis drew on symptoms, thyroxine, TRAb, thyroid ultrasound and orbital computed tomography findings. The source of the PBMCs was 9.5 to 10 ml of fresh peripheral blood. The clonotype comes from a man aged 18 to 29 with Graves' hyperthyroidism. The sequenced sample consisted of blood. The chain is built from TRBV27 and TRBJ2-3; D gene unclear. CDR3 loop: CASSLSTTDTQYF. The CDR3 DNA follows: TGTGCCAGCAGTTTATCTACCACAGATACGCAGTATTTT.